This T cell receptor beta chain was captured by sequencing in a study of blood T cell repertoires in COVID-19. Study details: COVID-19 samples collected from the United States, Italy and Spain covered acute and convalescent phases. The cDNA or gDNA used as material had been derived from T cells, B-cell-depleted T cells, or PBMCs.

CDR3 size: 15 residues. The germline V gene has CDR1 DFQATT and CDR2 SNEGSKA (reference sequence). Trimming stripped 6 bases from V and 3 bases from J, with 21 bases between. Source study methods: Amplification from reference gene primers served as the basis for estimated nucleated cell counts. This table comes from immunoSEQ multiplex PCR, and its TCRdb copy is limited to in-frame clones, with some not included. From that table come the V and J calls and clone size; the DNA was used to work out D and trimming. This table has about 360,000 clones, 85% to 90% appearing once. This sequence was found in a human donor in a cohort sampled during active COVID-19. The chain combines TRBV20-1 with TRBJ2-7, with D possibly being TRBD1 (6 bases). The sequencing sample was made of peripheral blood. CDR3 amino acids: CSASLPGQRGYEQYF. The DNA of the CDR3 is TGCAGTGCCAGTCTCCCCGGACAGAGGGGCTACGAGCAGTACTTC.